This T cell receptor beta chain was found in a study of cytomegalovirus exposure and HLA in healthy donors. Germline V gives CDR1 SGDLS, CDR2 YYNGEE. The V gene end was trimmed by 2 bases and the J gene end by 7 bases; junction bases not matched to a gene: 13. This CDR3 contains 17 residues. Everyone who donated was a healthy bone marrow donor. PCR primers comprised 60 Vbeta and 13 Jbeta primers. TCRdb's table, derived via immunoSEQ multiplex PCR, lists solely in-frame clones and lacks some. Of about 140,000 clones listed, 70% to 75% are singletons. The receptor was derived from a human donor in good health. The specimen was PBMCs. The genes are TRBV9 and TRBJ2-1; 9 bases agree with TRBD2. The CDR3 loop is CASSVDSGSSSRNEQFF. The CDR3 DNA reads TGTGCCAGCAGCGTGGATAGCGGGAGCTCAAGTAGGAATGAGCAGTTCTTC.